The sequence of this TCR beta chain was determined in a study of shared clonotypes between healthy human individuals. Clones were read by immunoSEQ multiplex PCR, and TCRdb kept only the in-frame ones, dropping some. Of more than 2 million clones listed, 85% to 95% are singletons. Germline loops: CDR1 PRHDT, CDR2 FYEKMQ (reference sequence). The CDR3 consists of 15 residues. V lost 4 bases, J lost 0 bases, and 12 bases lay in between. The sequence was obtained from a man younger than 35 in good health. Sequenced: naive CD4+ T cells sorted from blood. Described subset: CD45RA+ positively selected. The gene calls are TRBV13 and TRBJ1-2; a weak D match, TRBD1 (6 bases). The CDR3 DNA reads TGTGCCAGCAGCTCCCGGACAGATTCTAACTATGGCTACACCTTC. Translation gives CASSSRTDSNYGYTF.